This record covers a single T cell receptor beta chain. Its antigen is not identified. The data derive from a study of STAT5B mutations in CD4+ large granular lymphocyte leukemia. Findings and limits, study-wide: Without putative leukemic clones, patient CD4-sorted repertoires remained more clonal than healthy CD4+ repertoires.

V dropped 3 bases and J dropped 2 bases, with 5 bases sitting between them. The germline V gene has CDR1 MDHEN and CDR2 SYDVKM. The CDR3 has 12 residues. Method: immunoSEQ multiplex PCR; TCRdb's copy keeps in-frame clones and lacks some. The sample records 28,000 or so clones, about three quarters being singletons. Controls came from buffy coats of healthy blood donors. The specimen sequenced was CD4+ T cells from blood buffy coats. This rearrangement joins TRBV28 to TRBJ2-7; D is unresolved. The source of this sequence is a human donor in good health. The CDR3 DNA follows: TGTGCCAGCAGTTTCTTGACCTACGAGCAGTACTTC. Translated, it gives CASSFLTYEQYF.